The 23 T cell receptor beta chains below all came from one sample that was sequenced in a study of blood T cell repertoires in COVID-19. The table came from immunoSEQ multiplex PCR; TCRdb's copy has only in-frame clones and leaves some out. The sample lists around 250,000 clones; about 91% were seen once. The sequencing sample was made of PBMCs or T cells enriched from blood (not recorded which). The receptors originated from a human donor in a cohort exposed to, infected with or recovered from COVID-19 (not recorded which). The donor label of this sample is uncertain.

The chain combines TRBV6-6 with TRBJ1-1; D uncertain. Germline lookup yields CDR1 MNHNY and CDR2 SVGAGI (reference sequence). This CDR3 is 13 amino acids long. V was clipped by 11 bases and J by 0 bases, with 13 bases between them. CDR3 DNA: TGTGCCGTCTATTTACCCATGAACACTGAAGCTTTCTTT. This translates into CAVYLPMNTEAFF.

The chain carries TRBV7-9 and TRBJ1-1, with 8 bases that match TRBD1. CDR1 and CDR2 (germline): SEHNR, FQNEAQ (reference sequence). J gave up 6 bases and V 3 bases, and 3 bases lay outside the gene matches. The CDR3 totals 13 residues. The CDR3 DNA is TGTGCCAGCAGCTTGGGACAGGTAGCTGAAGCTTTCTTT. Its translation is CASSLGQVAEAFF. Looking up the rest from reference TRBV7-9 and TRBJ1-1 gives the full variable domain: DTGVSQNPRHKITKRGQNVTFRCDPISEHNRLYWYRQTLGQGPEFLTYFQNEAQLEKSRLLSDRFSAERPKGSFSTLEIQRTEQGDSAMYLCASSLGQVAEAFFGQGTRLTVV.

As regards this clone: This sample also contains other DNA sequences that code for the same CDR3. The chain recombines TRBV2 with TRBJ2-5; perhaps TRBD2 as D (6 bases). CDR1 and CDR2 from the germline V gene are SNHLY and FYNNEI. Deletions cut 6 bases from V and 7 bases from J, with 12 bases between. CDR3 length: 12 residues. The DNA for the CDR3 is TGTGCCAGCAGCGGGACTGGCGGGACCCAGTACTTC. Its translation is CASSGTGGTQYF.

V is TRBV23-1 and J is TRBJ1-1; possibly TRBD1 for D (6 bases). TRBV23-1 is recorded as an ORF, its role being uncertain. Trimming pared 3 bases from V and 1 base from J, leaving 12 bases between. This CDR3 comprises 15 residues. CDR3 DNA: TGCGCCAGCAGTCAGCGCCCGACAGGGAACACTGAAGCTTTCTTT. Protein product: CASSQRPTGNTEAFF.

V usage is TRBV5-1 and J usage is TRBJ2-3; 8 nucleotides match TRBD2. V shed 3 bases and J 3 bases; nucleotides not matched to a gene: 3. The CDR3 runs to 14 residues. The V gene's germline CDR1 is SGHRS and CDR2 YFSETQ. The CDR3 spells CASSSGTRTDTQYF. For the CDR3, the DNA is TGCGCCAGCAGCTCCGGGACTAGGACAGATACGCAGTATTTT.

V and J are TRBV12-3 or TRBV12-4 and TRBJ2-3, with D uncertain. Trimming took 2 bases from V and 5 from J, leaving 8 bases between them. This CDR3 has 13 residues. Written as DNA, the CDR3 is TGTGCCAGCAGTTTAACAGCCCAAGATACGCAGTATTTT. Its protein is CASSLTAQDTQYF.

The chain carries TRBV7-6 and TRBJ2-5, with 9 bases aligning to TRBD2. The CDR3 has 18 residues. The V and J ends lost 1 base and 1 base, in that order; junction bases with no gene match: 10. Germline lookup yields CDR1 SGHVS and CDR2 FNYEAQ. The CDR3 DNA reads TGTGCCAGCAGCTTAGGAGAGGTAGCGGGGGCGACCCAAGAGACCCAGTACTTC. It yields the protein CASSLGEVAGATQETQYF.

The chain carries TRBV6-4 and TRBJ1-1; tentatively, D is TRBD1 (5 bases). Germline values: CDR1 MRHNA, CDR2 SNTAGT. CDR3 length equals 14 residues. V lost 11 bases and J lost 3, with 19 bases in between. Here the CDR3 reads CAGTSPGGDTEAFF. In DNA form, the CDR3 reads TGTGCCGGAACATCACCGGGAGGGGACACTGAAGCTTTCTTT.

Points on this clone: The junction departs from germline at one end; a sequencing error may be responsible. The V and J genes are TRBV7-2 and TRBJ1-2; D uncertain. Germline CDR1 is SGHTA and CDR2 is FQGNSA. CDR3 size: 13 residues. The CDR3 loop is CASSLGSRVTKIF. CDR3 sequence (DNA): TGTGCCAGCAGCTTAGGAAGTAGAGTCACTAAAATCTTC.

The chain recombines TRBV7-2 with TRBJ2-1; 7 bases are shared with TRBD1. V shed 1 base, J shed 12 bases, and the junction held 6 bases outside the gene matches. Germline lookup yields CDR1 SGHTA and CDR2 FQGNSA. The CDR3 contains 13 residues. The CDR3 nucleotides read TGTGCCAGCAGCTTAGGACAGGGAAGGCGGCAGTTCTTC. Translation: CASSLGQGRRQFF.

V usage is TRBV28 and J usage is TRBJ1-2; D not certain. Trimming removed 8 bases at V and 6 bases at J, with 10 bases between. Germline V gene data show CDR1 as MDHEN and CDR2 as SYDVKM. This CDR3 comprises 11 residues. CDR3 amino acids: CASSAGNGYTF. As DNA, the CDR3 is TGTGCCAGCTCCGCGGGGAATGGCTACACCTTC.

This chain connects TRBV4-3 to TRBJ1-4; 9 bases map to TRBD1. With V trimmed by 0 bases and J by 4 bases, 6 bases remained unmatched. The germline V gene encodes CDR1 LGHNA and CDR2 YSLEER. The CDR3 spans 17 residues. The chain's CDR3 is CASSQDLLDRGNEKLFF. The CDR3 nucleotides are TGCGCCAGCAGCCAAGATCTTTTGGACAGGGGTAATGAAAAACTGTTTTTT.

The rearrangement links TRBV6-6 to TRBJ2-7, with 7 bases identical to TRBD2. Germline CDR1 is MNHNY and CDR2 is SVGAGI (reference sequence). The CDR3 contains 12 residues. The CDR3: CAGGGASYEQYF. In DNA, the CDR3 is TGTGCGGGGGGGGGAGCCTCCTACGAGCAGTACTTC.

The DNA for the CDR3 is TGTGCCAGTAGCCTATTGCCCACAGGGTCTGGAAACACCATATATTTT. It yields the protein CASSLLPTGSGNTIYF. The V call is TRBV19, the J call TRBJ1-3, with D perhaps matching TRBD1 (6 bases). The CDR3 is 16 residues long. V was trimmed by 6 bases and J by 1 base, leaving 16 bases between them. CDR1 is LNHDA, CDR2 SQIVND, per germline (reference sequence).

The V gene is TRBV19, the J gene TRBJ1-1; weak D call: TRBD1 (5 bases). Germline loops: CDR1 LNHDA, CDR2 SQIVND (reference sequence). Trimming took 7 bases from V and 1 from J, leaving 22 bases between them. The CDR3 runs 17 residues. In nucleotides, the CDR3 is TGTGCCAGTATTAATAACCCCGCCTTGGGGGGGAACACTGAAGCTTTCTTT. Translating gives CASINNPALGGNTEAFF.

V is TRBV24-1 and J is TRBJ1-2; 8 positions match TRBD1. The CDR3 loop spans 14 amino acids. With V trimmed by 2 bases and J by 8 bases, 6 bases remained unmatched. In germline, CDR1 is KGHDR, CDR2 SFDVKD. CDR3 DNA sequence: TGTGCCACCAGTGATTCGGACAGGGTAACCGGCTACACCTTC. It encodes CATSDSDRVTGYTF.

V gene TRBV9 combines with J gene TRBJ2-2; 7 bases line up with TRBD1. The trim removed 3 bases at V and 4 bases at J, leaving 6 bases unmatched. The CDR3 length is 15 residues. Germline CDR1 SGDLS, CDR2 YYNGEE. CDR3 sequence: CASSGQGLGTGELFF. The DNA for the CDR3 is TGTGCCAGCAGCGGACAGGGTCTAGGCACCGGGGAGCTGTTTTTT.

The chain recombines TRBV9 with TRBJ2-1; D is possibly TRBD2 (5 bases). The germline V gene has CDR1 SGDLS and CDR2 YYNGEE. V lost 0 bases and J lost 1, with 5 bases in between. This CDR3 spans 14 amino acids. This CDR3 reads CASSVGGSYNEQFF. CDR3 DNA: TGTGCCAGCAGCGTAGGCGGGTCCTACAATGAGCAGTTCTTC.

The chain couples TRBV2 to TRBJ1-2; 8 bases align to TRBD1. Germline CDR1 SNHLY, CDR2 FYNNEI. The V gene end was trimmed by 3 bases and the J gene end by 7 bases; junction bases not matched to a gene: 7. The CDR3 has 14 amino acids. CDR3 DNA sequence: TGTGCCAGCAGTGACCGGACAGGGTCGGGTGGCTACACCTTC. It encodes CASSDRTGSGGYTF.

The chain couples TRBV6-5 to TRBJ2-7; 9 positions agree with TRBD2. The CDR3 is 16 amino acids. The trim removed 3 bases at V and 0 bases at J, leaving 6 bases unmatched. Looked up from germline, CDR1 is MNHEY and CDR2 is SVGAGI. CDR3 sequence: CASSYSSGVYSYEQYF. CDR3 DNA sequence: TGTGCCAGCAGTTATTCTAGCGGGGTTTACTCCTACGAGCAGTACTTC.

The rearrangement links TRBV11-2 to TRBJ2-5; D remains ambiguous. The CDR3 is 13 amino acids. V was clipped by 1 base and J by 7 bases, with 10 bases between them. In germline, CDR1 is SGHAT, CDR2 FQNNGV. The CDR3 loop is CASSLGPRGTQYF. CDR3 DNA sequence: TGTGCCAGCAGCTTAGGGCCAAGAGGGACCCAGTACTTC.

Only a few counts were recorded for this clone. This chain connects TRBV7-2 to TRBJ1-3; 8 bases are shared with TRBD1. V gave up 3 bases and J gave up 3 bases; unmatched junction bases: 1. The CDR3 has 14 amino acids. CDR1 is SGHTA, CDR2 FQGNSA, per germline. The CDR3 reads CASSFRGLGNTIYF. The CDR3 DNA reads TGTGCCAGCAGCTTCAGGGGGCTTGGAAACACCATATATTTT.

The sample holds one count of this clone. The chain has TRBV19 and TRBJ1-5; no clear D. Germline V CDR1 and CDR2: LNHDA, SQIVND (reference sequence). V was trimmed by 1 base and J by 0 bases, leaving 7 bases between them. The CDR3 sequence is 15 residues long. DNA for the CDR3: TGTGCCAGTAGTATAGGAGGGTATAGCAATCAGCCCCAGCATTTT. Protein: CASSIGGYSNQPQHF.